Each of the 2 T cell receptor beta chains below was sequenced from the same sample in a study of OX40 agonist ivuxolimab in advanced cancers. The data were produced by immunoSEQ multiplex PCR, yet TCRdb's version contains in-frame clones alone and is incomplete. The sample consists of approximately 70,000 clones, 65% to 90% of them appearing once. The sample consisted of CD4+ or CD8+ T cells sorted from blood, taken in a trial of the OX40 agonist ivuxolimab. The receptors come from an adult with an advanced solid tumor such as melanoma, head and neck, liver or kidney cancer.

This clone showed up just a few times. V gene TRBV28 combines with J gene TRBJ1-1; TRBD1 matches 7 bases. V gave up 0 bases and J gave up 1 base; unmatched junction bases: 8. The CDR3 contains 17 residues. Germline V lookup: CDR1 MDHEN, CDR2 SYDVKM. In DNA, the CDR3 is TGTGCCAGCAGTTTATGGGGCCCGGGACAGTCGAACACTGAAGCTTTCTTT. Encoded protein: CASSLWGPGQSNTEAFF.

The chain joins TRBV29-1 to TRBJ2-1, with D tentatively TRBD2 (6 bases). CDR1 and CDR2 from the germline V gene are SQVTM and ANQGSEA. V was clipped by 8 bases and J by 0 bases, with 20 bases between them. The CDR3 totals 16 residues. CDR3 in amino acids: CSLGYVAGSSYNEQFF. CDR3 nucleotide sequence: TGCAGCCTTGGGTATGTTGCGGGGAGCTCCTACAATGAGCAGTTCTTC.